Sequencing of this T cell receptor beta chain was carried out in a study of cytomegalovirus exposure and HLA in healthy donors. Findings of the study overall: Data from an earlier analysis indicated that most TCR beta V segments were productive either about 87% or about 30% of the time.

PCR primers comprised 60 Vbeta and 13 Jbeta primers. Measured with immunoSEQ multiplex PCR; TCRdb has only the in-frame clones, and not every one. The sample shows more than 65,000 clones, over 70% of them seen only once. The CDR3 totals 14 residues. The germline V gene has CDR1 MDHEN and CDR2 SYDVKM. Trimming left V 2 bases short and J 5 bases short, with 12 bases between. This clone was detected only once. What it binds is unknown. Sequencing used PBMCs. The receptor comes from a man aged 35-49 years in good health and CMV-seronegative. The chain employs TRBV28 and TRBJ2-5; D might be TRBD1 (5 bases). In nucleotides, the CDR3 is TGTGCCAGCAGTTTACGACAGTGGTCGGAGACCCAGTACTTC. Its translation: CASSLRQWSETQYF.